The text below deals with one T cell receptor beta chain. This record comes from a study of blood T cell repertoires in COVID-19. In the authors' workflow: Amplifying reference gene primers gave estimates of nucleated cell counts. Clones were read by immunoSEQ multiplex PCR, and TCRdb kept only the in-frame ones, dropping some. Clonal size and the V and J genes are those of that table, whereas D and trimming came from the DNA. The sample has over 200,000 clones; about nine tenths are singletons. Germline CDR1 and CDR2: SGHTA and FQGNSA. Trimming at V came to 3 bases and at J to 0 bases, leaving 4 bases not matched to a gene. The CDR3 contains 15 residues.

Sequencing used peripheral blood. The clonotype was recovered from a woman aged 55-69 years with acute or convalescent COVID-19. The chain links TRBV7-2 to TRBJ2-7, with 8 bases fitting TRBD1. CDR3 region: CASSFGQGASYEQYF. Here the CDR3 DNA reads TGTGCCAGCAGCTTTGGCCAGGGGGCCTCCTACGAGCAGTACTTC.